The next 11 T cell receptor beta chains were all read from a single sample in a study of blood T cell repertoires in COVID-19. The method was immunoSEQ multiplex PCR; TCRdb's version includes in-frame clones alone and lacks a portion of them. The sample contains 100,000 to 150,000 clones, about 83% of which appear only once. Material for sequencing was peripheral blood. Receptor source: a man aged 55 to 70 with acute or convalescent COVID-19.

CDR3 in DNA: TGTGCCAGCAGAGGGGGGGACAGGGGGCGAACCGGGGAGCTGTTTTTT. This sequence encodes CASRGGDRGRTGELFF. The chain links TRBV27 to TRBJ2-2; 12 positions agree with TRBD1. The CDR3 is made up of 16 amino acids. J was trimmed by 5 bases and V by 6 bases; bases with no gene match: 7. Germline V CDR1 and CDR2: MNHEY, SMNVEV (reference sequence).

V gene TRBV7-6 combines with J gene TRBJ2-5; 8 nucleotides align to TRBD2. From germline, CDR1 is SGHVS and CDR2 FNYEAQ. The CDR3 consists of 15 residues. V dropped 1 base and J dropped 5; count of bases not matched to a gene: 6. The CDR3 DNA sequence: TGTGCCAGCAGCTTAGGAGGGACTAGTGGGGAGACCCAGTACTTC. Its protein is CASSLGGTSGETQYF.

The chain recombines TRBV7-3 with TRBJ2-7, with TRBD1 identical over 8 bases. The CDR3 runs 16 residues. In germline, CDR1 is SGHTA, CDR2 FQGTGA. J gave up 5 bases and V 0 bases, and 9 bases lay outside the gene matches. In nucleotides, the CDR3 is TGTGCCAGCAGCTTAACTTCGGCAGGGGGCCGCCACGAGCAGTACTTC. Translating gives CASSLTSAGGRHEQYF.

This chain joins TRBV10-3 and TRBJ2-6; possibly TRBD1 for D (5 bases). Trimming pared 6 bases from V and 2 bases from J, leaving 14 bases between. Per germline, CDR1 ENHRY and CDR2 SYGVKD. The CDR3 is 16 residues long. CDR3 region: CAISIQGGTGANVLTF. The DNA of the CDR3 is TGTGCCATCAGCATTCAGGGTGGCACTGGGGCCAACGTCCTGACTTTC.

The chain employs TRBV5-1 and TRBJ2-7; D is uncertain. This CDR3 is 15 amino acids long. V was trimmed by 0 bases and J by 9 bases, leaving 19 bases between them. Germline V gene data show CDR1 as SGHRS and CDR2 as YFSETQ. The CDR3 nucleotides read TGCGCCAGCAGCTTGGATAACCCCCCTCCTACGGGGCAGTACTTC. Its translation: CASSLDNPPPTGQYF.

CDR3 DNA: TGCGCCAGCAGCTTGGGCCGCGAGCCTAGGAACTATGGCTACACCTTC. Its translation is CASSLGREPRNYGYTF. The chain links TRBV5-1 to TRBJ1-2; D is uncertain. CDR1 SGHRS and CDR2 YFSETQ come from the germline V gene. This CDR3 is built from 16 residues. V was pared by 0 bases and J by 2 bases, with 14 bases between. The full variable domain, its missing parts supplied by reference TRBV5-1 and TRBJ1-2, is KAGVTQTPRYLIKTRGQQVTLSCSPISGHRSVSWYQQTPGQGLQFLFEYFSETQRNKGNFPGRFSGRQFSNSRSEMNVSTLELGDSALYLCASSLGREPRNYGYTFGSGTRLTVV.

This sequence joins TRBV27 and TRBJ1-6; D ambiguous. V lost 8 bases to trimming and J lost 6 bases, with 17 bases between them. Looked up from germline, CDR1 is MNHEY and CDR2 is SMNVEV (reference sequence). The CDR3 is 15 amino acids. For the CDR3, the DNA is TGTGCCAGCCTTATCCACGGAGGAAGTAATTCACCCCTCCACTTT. Translated, it gives CASLIHGGSNSPLHF.

Comment on this clone: One end of the junction does not line up with germline, which may come from a read error. The chain recombines TRBV5-8 with TRBJ2-1; the match to TRBD1 covers 10 bases. There are 12 residues in the CDR3. Looked up from germline, CDR1 is SGHTS and CDR2 is YDEGEE. Here the CDR3 DNA reads TGTGCCAGCAGCTTGGCTCGGGACAGGGGCATCTTC. The encoded protein is CASSLARDRGIF. Full variable domain (rest looked up from reference TRBV5-8 and TRBJ2-1): EAGVTQSPTHLIKTRGQQATLRCSPISGHTSVYWYQQALGLGLQFLLWYDEGEERNRGNFPPRFSGRQFPNYSSELNVNALELEDSALYLCASSLARDRGIFGPGTRLTVL.

V gene TRBV28 combines with J gene TRBJ2-3; weak D call: TRBD2 (6 bases). This CDR3 is 14 amino acids long. Trimming stripped 5 bases from V and 2 bases from J, with 11 bases between. Germline CDR1 MDHEN, CDR2 SYDVKM. Here the CDR3 reads CASSRGIFTDTQYF. DNA of the CDR3: TGTGCCAGCAGTCGGGGGATCTTCACAGATACGCAGTATTTT.

The rearrangement links TRBV28 to TRBJ2-1; D gene uncertain. The V end was cut by 6 bases, the J end by 1 base, with 13 bases between. CDR3 size: 15 residues. The germline V gene encodes CDR1 MDHEN and CDR2 SYDVKM. The CDR3 DNA reads TGTGCCAGCAGGCCCTCCTCCGGGTCCTACAATGAGCAGTTCTTC. It translates to CASRPSSGSYNEQFF.

The chain is built from TRBV5-1 and TRBJ2-5; perhaps TRBD2 as D (5 bases). V was shortened by 0 bases and J by 5 bases, with 17 bases between the two germline ends. The CDR3 consists of 16 residues. Germline V gene sequence: CDR1 SGHRS, CDR2 YFSETQ. CDR3 DNA: TGCGCCAGCAGCTTGGAGGGAGTCCCTGGAGAGGAGACCCAGTACTTC. It is translated as CASSLEGVPGEETQYF.